The 16 T cell receptor beta chains given below trace back to one sample, sequenced in a study of OX40 agonist ivuxolimab in advanced cancers. Method: immunoSEQ multiplex PCR; TCRdb's copy keeps in-frame clones and lacks some. The sample includes about 95,000 clones, 70% to 90% of them seen just once. Material: CD4+ or CD8+ T cells sorted from blood, obtained in a trial of the OX40 agonist ivuxolimab. All receptors come from an adult with an advanced solid tumor such as melanoma, head and neck, liver or kidney cancer.

The chain links TRBV11-3 to TRBJ2-7; TRBD2 agrees at 8 bases. The CDR3 length is 17 residues. The V segment lost 0 bases and the J segment 0 bases; nucleotides outside the gene matches: 7. CDR1 and CDR2 (germline): SGHNT, YENEEA. CDR3: CASSLDRTSRSSYEQYF. Written as DNA, the CDR3 is TGTGCCAGCAGCTTAGATAGGACTAGCCGCAGCTCCTACGAGCAGTACTTC.

The rearrangement links TRBV7-9 to TRBJ1-4, with unresolved D. The V gene's germline CDR1 is SEHNR and CDR2 FQNEAQ (reference sequence). Trimming removed 1 base at V and 5 bases at J, with 14 bases between. The CDR3 runs to 16 residues. CDR3: CASSLVTAVPNEKLFF. Here the CDR3 DNA reads TGTGCCAGCAGCTTAGTAACGGCGGTCCCGAATGAAAAACTGTTTTTT.

This sequence joins TRBV11-2 and TRBJ2-1, with unresolved D. The CDR3 has 13 residues. With 2 bases removed from V and 9 bases from J, the gap between germline ends came to 11 bases. The germline CDR1 and CDR2 sequences are SGHAT and FQNNGV. The CDR3 loop reads CASSLFDSPEQFF. The CDR3 bases are TGTGCCAGCAGCTTATTTGACTCTCCTGAGCAGTTCTTC.

This chain joins TRBV27 and TRBJ2-1; D is undetermined. The germline V and J ends were trimmed by 1 base and 6 bases, with 1 base remaining between them. The CDR3 consists of 11 residues. Looked up from germline, CDR1 is MNHEY and CDR2 is SMNVEV (reference sequence). The CDR3 region has the DNA TGTGCCAGCAGTTTATTCAATGAGCAGTTCTTC. It yields the protein CASSLFNEQFF.

The chain combines TRBV7-2 with TRBJ2-7; 9 bases agree with TRBD1. J lost 4 bases, V lost 5 bases, and 6 bases had no gene match. The CDR3 is 14 residues long. The V gene's germline CDR1 is SGHTA and CDR2 FQGNSA. CDR3: CASSGSGQGYEQYF. CDR3 nucleotide sequence: TGTGCCAGCAGCGGGTCGGGACAGGGTTACGAGCAGTACTTC.

The chain has TRBV5-1 and TRBJ2-5; 7 bases fit TRBD2. Germline CDR1 and CDR2: SGHRS and YFSETQ. V was pared by 3 bases and J by 1 base, with 9 bases of the junction left unmatched. There are 16 residues in the CDR3. CDR3 sequence: CASSWTRTGSQETQYF. In nucleotides, the CDR3 is TGCGCCAGCAGCTGGACTAGGACGGGGAGCCAAGAGACCCAGTACTTC. The whole variable domain, filled in from reference TRBV5-1 and TRBJ2-5, reads KAGVTQTPRYLIKTRGQQVTLSCSPISGHRSVSWYQQTPGQGLQFLFEYFSETQRNKGNFPGRFSGRQFSNSRSEMNVSTLELGDSALYLCASSWTRTGSQETQYFGPGTRLLVL.

The V call is TRBV14, the J call TRBJ1-1; D perhaps matches TRBD1 (5 bases). The length of the CDR3 is 13 residues. V shed 4 bases and J shed 8 bases, with 14 bases lying between them. Germline assignment: CDR1 SGHDN and CDR2 FVKESK. CDR3 coding DNA: TGTGCCAGCAGCCTCCCGGGTTCAGGGGAAGCTTTCTTT. Translated, it gives CASSLPGSGEAFF.

The genes are TRBV9 and TRBJ2-3; D not resolved. Trimming took off 3 bases at V and 0 bases at J, with 14 bases between the two ends. CDR1 and CDR2 from the germline V gene are SGDLS and YYNGEE. The CDR3 extends over 16 amino acids. CDR3 protein: CASSGDPLTSTDTQYF. In DNA form, the CDR3 reads TGTGCCAGCAGCGGCGACCCCCTAACAAGCACAGATACGCAGTATTTT.

The V call is TRBV7-9, the J call TRBJ2-2; TRBD2 agrees at 10 bases. CDR3 length: 14 residues. The V gene end was trimmed by 5 bases and the J gene end by 8 bases; junction bases not matched to a gene: 5. The V gene's germline CDR1 is SEHNR and CDR2 FQNEAQ (reference sequence). CDR3 region: CASSRTSGSGELFF. Here the CDR3 DNA reads TGTGCCAGCAGCCGGACTAGCGGTTCTGGGGAGCTGTTTTTT.

V gene TRBV28 combines with J gene TRBJ2-1; D is possibly TRBD1 (5 bases). Germline V lookup: CDR1 MDHEN, CDR2 SYDVKM. CDR3 length equals 17 residues. V shed 1 base and J shed 8 bases, with 21 bases lying between them. The CDR3 is CASSLYPTGQGIDEQFF. The CDR3 DNA reads as TGTGCCAGCAGTTTATACCCCACCGGGCAGGGTATCGATGAGCAGTTCTTC.

The rearrangement links TRBV18 to TRBJ1-2, with D unclear. The germline V and J ends were trimmed by 6 bases and 12 bases, with 17 bases remaining between them. Germline V lookup: CDR1 KGHSH, CDR2 LQKENI. The CDR3 length is 12 residues. The CDR3 is CASSPPDQKNTF. CDR3 bases: TGTGCCAGCTCCCCGCCGGACCAGAAAAACACCTTC.

This clone occurred a few times. The chain joins TRBV10-3 to TRBJ1-2; 8 nucleotides align to TRBD1. The CDR3 runs 16 residues. Losses at the gene ends were 0 bases for V and 5 bases for J; bases not matched to a gene: 8. In germline, CDR1 is ENHRY, CDR2 SYGVKD. The CDR3 loop is CAISESVQGELYGYTF. In DNA form, the CDR3 reads TGTGCCATCAGTGAGTCGGTACAGGGGGAATTGTATGGCTACACCTTC.

V usage is TRBV6-6 and J usage is TRBJ1-3; D remains ambiguous. V gave up 2 bases and J gave up 2 bases, with 7 bases separating them. The germline CDR1 and CDR2 sequences are MNHNY and SVGAGI (reference sequence). This CDR3 is 14 amino acids long. The CDR3 reads CASSYGSTGNTIYF. The CDR3, as DNA: TGTGCCAGCAGTTACGGGTCGACTGGAAACACCATATATTTT.

This CDR3 reads CASSVSISAYEQYF. CDR3 nucleotide sequence: TGTGCCAGCAGTGTCTCCATAAGCGCCTACGAGCAGTACTTC. The V gene is TRBV2, the J gene TRBJ2-7; unclear D gene. Germline V gene lookup returns CDR1 SNHLY and CDR2 FYNNEI. The CDR3 is 14 amino acids. Trimming stripped 4 bases from V and 2 bases from J, with 12 bases between.

The chain joins TRBV11-3 to TRBJ2-7; no reliable D call. The V gene lost 7 bases and the J gene lost 4 bases, with 11 bases spanning the gap. CDR1 SGHNT and CDR2 YENEEA come from the germline V gene. The CDR3 has 12 amino acids. CDR3 DNA: TGTGCCAGCACCAATCTGGGTTACGAGCAGTACTTC. Amino acids: CASTNLGYEQYF.

This clone was detected only a few times. The chain employs TRBV2 and TRBJ2-3; D remains unclear. Germline V gene data show CDR1 as SNHLY and CDR2 as FYNNEI. CDR3 length: 12 residues. The V and J ends lost 6 bases and 0 bases respectively, with 4 bases between them. The chain's CDR3 is CASSVSTDTQYF. The CDR3 DNA reads TGTGCCAGCAGCGTGAGCACAGATACGCAGTATTTT. Based on the CDR3 plus reference TRBV2 and TRBJ2-3, the full variable domain is EPEVTQTPSHQVTQMGQEVILRCVPISNHLYFYWYRQILGQKVEFLVSFYNNEISEKSEIFDDQFSVERPDGSNFTLKIRSTKLEDSAMYFCASSVSTDTQYFGPGTRLTVL.